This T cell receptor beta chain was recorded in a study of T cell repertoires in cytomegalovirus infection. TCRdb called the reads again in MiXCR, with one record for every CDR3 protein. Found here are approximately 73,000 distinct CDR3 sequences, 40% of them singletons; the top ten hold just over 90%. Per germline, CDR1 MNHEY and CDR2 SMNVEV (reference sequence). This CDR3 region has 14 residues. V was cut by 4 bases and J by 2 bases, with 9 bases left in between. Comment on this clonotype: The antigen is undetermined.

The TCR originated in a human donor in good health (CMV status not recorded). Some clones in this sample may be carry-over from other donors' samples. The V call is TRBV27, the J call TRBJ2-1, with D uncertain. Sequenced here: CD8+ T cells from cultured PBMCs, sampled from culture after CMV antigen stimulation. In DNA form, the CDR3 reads TGTGCCAGCAGTTCCGAACACCCCTACAATGAGCAGTTCTTC. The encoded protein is CASSSEHPYNEQFF.